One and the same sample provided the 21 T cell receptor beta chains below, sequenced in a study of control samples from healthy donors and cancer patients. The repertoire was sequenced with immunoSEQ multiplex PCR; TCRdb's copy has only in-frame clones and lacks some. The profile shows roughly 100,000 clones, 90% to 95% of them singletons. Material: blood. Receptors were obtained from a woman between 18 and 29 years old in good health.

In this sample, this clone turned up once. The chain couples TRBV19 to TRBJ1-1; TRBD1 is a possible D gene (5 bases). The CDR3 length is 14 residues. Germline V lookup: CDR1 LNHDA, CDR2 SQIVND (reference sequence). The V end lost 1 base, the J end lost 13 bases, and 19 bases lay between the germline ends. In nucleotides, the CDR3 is TGTGCCAGTAGTATAGGGGCGCAGGGTGGAAGGCTTTTCTTT. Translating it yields CASSIGAQGGRLFF.

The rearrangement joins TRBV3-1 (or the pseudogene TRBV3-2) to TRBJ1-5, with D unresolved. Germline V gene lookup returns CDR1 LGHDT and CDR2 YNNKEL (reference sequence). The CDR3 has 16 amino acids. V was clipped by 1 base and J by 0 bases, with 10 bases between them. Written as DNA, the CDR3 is TGTGCCAGCAGCCAAGGGGCAGCTTATAGCAATCAGCCCCAGCATTTT. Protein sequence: CASSQGAAYSNQPQHF.

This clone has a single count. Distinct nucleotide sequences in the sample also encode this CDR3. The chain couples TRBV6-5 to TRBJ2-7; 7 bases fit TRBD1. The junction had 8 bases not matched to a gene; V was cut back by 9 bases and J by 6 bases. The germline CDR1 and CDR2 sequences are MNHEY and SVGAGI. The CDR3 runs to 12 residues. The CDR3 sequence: CASSEGGVEQYF. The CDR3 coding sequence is TGTGCCAGTTCTGAAGGGGGCGTCGAGCAGTACTTC.

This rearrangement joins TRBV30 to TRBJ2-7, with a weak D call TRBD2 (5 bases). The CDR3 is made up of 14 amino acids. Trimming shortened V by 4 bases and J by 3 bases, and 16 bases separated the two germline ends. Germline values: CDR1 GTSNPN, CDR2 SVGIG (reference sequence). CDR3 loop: CAWTKAGGLYEQYF. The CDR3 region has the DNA TGTGCCTGGACCAAAGCAGGCGGGCTCTACGAGCAGTACTTC.

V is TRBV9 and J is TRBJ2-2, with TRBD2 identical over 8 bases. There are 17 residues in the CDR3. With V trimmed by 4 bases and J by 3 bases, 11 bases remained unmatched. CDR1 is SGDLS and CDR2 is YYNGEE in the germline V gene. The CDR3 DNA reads TGTGCCAGCAGCCCTCCCCACGGGAGGGCCTACACCGGGGAGCTGTTTTTT. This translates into CASSPPHGRAYTGELFF.

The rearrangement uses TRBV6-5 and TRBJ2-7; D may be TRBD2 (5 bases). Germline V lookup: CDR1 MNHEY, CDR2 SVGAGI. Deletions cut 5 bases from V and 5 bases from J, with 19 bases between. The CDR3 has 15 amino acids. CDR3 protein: CASSRRGLGDDEQYF. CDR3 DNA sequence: TGTGCCAGCAGTCGCCGCGGGCTAGGAGATGACGAGCAGTACTTC.

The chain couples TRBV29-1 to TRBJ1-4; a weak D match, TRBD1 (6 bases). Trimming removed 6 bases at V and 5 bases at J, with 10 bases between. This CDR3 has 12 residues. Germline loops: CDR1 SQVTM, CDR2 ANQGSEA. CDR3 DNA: TGCAGCGTCGGCAGGGGCAATGAAAAACTGTTTTTT. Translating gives CSVGRGNEKLFF.

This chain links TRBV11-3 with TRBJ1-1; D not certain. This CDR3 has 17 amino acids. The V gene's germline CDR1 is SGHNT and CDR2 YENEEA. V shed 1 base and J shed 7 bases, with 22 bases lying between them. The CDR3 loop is CASSLVAGLPLSGEAFF. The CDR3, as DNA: TGTGCCAGCAGCTTAGTAGCAGGACTTCCCCTATCGGGTGAAGCTTTCTTT. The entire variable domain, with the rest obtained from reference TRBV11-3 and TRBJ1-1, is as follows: EAGVVQSPRYKIIEKKQPVAFWCNPISGHNTLYWYLQNLGQGPELLIRYENEEAVDDSQLPKDRFSAERLKGVDSTLKIQPAELGDSAVYLCASSLVAGLPLSGEAFFGQGTRLTVV.

The CDR3 sequence is CASSSKTGTGELFF. Written as DNA, the CDR3 is TGTGCCAGCAGCTCCAAGACAGGGACCGGGGAGCTGTTTTTT. The chain links TRBV7-9 to TRBJ2-2, with 7 bases fitting TRBD1. With 4 bases clipped from V and 5 bases from J, the junction kept 4 bases outside the gene matches. This CDR3 contains 14 residues. CDR1 and CDR2 from the germline V gene are SEHNR and FQNEAQ (reference sequence).

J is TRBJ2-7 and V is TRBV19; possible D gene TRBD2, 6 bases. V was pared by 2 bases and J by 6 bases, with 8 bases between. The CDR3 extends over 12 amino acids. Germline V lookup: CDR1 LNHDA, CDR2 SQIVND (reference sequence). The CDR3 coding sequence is TGTGCCAGTAGTATAATCGGGGGCGAGCAGTACTTC. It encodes CASSIIGGEQYF.

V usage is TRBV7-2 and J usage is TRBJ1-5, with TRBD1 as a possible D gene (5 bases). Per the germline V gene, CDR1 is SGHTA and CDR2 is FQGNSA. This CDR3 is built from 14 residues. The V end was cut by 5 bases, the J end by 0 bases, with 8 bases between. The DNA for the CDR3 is TGTGCCAGCAGCGTGGGGGTTAGCAATCAGCCCCAGCATTTT. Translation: CASSVGVSNQPQHF.

Written as DNA, the CDR3 is TGTGCCACCAAGTATAGCTATGGCTACACCTTC. This encodes CATKYSYGYTF. The chain carries TRBV2 and TRBJ1-2, with D uncertain. CDR3 length: 11 amino acids. The germline CDR1 and CDR2 sequences are SNHLY and FYNNEI. V lost 10 bases to trimming and J lost 4 bases, with 10 bases between them.

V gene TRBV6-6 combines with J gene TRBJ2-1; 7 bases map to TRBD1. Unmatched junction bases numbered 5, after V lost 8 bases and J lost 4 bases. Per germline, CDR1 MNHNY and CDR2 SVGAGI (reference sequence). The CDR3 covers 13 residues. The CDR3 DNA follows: TGTGCCAGCGGACGACAGGGTTACAATGAGCAGTTCTTC. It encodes CASGRQGYNEQFF.

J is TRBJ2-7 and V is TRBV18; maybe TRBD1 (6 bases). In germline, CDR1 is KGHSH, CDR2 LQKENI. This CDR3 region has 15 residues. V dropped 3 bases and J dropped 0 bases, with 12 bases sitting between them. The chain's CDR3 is CASSPLTGSSYEQYF. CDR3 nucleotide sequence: TGTGCCAGCTCACCCCTAACAGGGTCCTCCTACGAGCAGTACTTC.

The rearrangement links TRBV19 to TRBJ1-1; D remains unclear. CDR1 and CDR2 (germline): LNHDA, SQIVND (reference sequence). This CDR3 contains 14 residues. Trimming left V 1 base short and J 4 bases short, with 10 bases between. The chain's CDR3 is CASSIGLPSTEAFF. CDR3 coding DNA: TGTGCCAGTAGTATAGGCCTCCCGAGCACTGAAGCTTTCTTT.

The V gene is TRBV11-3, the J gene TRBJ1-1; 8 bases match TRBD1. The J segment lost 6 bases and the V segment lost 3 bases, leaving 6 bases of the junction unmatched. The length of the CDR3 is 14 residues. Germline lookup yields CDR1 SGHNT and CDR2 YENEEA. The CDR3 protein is CASSFGQGGPEAFF. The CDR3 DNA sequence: TGTGCCAGCAGCTTCGGACAGGGAGGCCCTGAAGCTTTCTTT.

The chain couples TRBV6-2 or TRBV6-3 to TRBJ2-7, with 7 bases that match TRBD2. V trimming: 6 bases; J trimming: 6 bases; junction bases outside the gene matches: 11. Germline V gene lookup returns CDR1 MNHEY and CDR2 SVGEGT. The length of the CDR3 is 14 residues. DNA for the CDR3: TGTGCCAGCAGCCAGACAGACGGGGGGTCCGAGCAGTACTTC. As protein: CASSQTDGGSEQYF.

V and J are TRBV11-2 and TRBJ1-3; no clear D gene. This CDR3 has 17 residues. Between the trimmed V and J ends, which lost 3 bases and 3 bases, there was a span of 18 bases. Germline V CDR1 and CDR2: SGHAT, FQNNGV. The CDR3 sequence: CASSFDRRVNRGNTIYF. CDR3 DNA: TGTGCCAGCAGCTTTGACCGGAGGGTGAACCGTGGAAACACCATATATTTT.

The CDR3 DNA follows: TGTGCCAGCAGCCGCCCCTGGGGTACTAGCACAGATACGCAGTATTTT. This encodes CASSRPWGTSTDTQYF. V and J are TRBV7-9 and TRBJ2-3; no clear D gene. The germline V and J ends were trimmed by 5 bases and 0 bases, with 15 bases remaining between them. The CDR3 has 16 amino acids. From germline, CDR1 is SEHNR and CDR2 FQNEAQ (reference sequence).

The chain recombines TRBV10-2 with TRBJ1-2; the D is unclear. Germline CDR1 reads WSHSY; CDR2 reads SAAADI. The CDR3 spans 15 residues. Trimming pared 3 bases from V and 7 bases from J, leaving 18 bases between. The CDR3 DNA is TGCGCCAGCAGTGATATTGGCGGATTAGGAGGTGGCTACACCTTC. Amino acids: CASSDIGGLGGGYTF.

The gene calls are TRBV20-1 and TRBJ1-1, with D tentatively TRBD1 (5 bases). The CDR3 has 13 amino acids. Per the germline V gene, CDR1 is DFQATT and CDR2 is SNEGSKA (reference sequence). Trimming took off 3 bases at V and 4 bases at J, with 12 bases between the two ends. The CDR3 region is CSASGSGTTEAFF. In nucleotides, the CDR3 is TGCAGTGCTAGTGGTTCAGGGACCACTGAAGCTTTCTTT.